This T cell receptor (beta chain) is from a study of cytomegalovirus exposure and HLA in healthy donors. About the research overall: Among the roughly 370 genotyped donors, over 70% were placed in the Caucasian-associated ancestry cluster.

To note about this clone: What it binds is not known.

Primers for the PCR totalled 60 Vbeta and 13 Jbeta. In the authors' methods: About 83 million unique TCR beta chains, roughly 10 million shared, were counted in a later analysis. Profiled with immunoSEQ multiplex PCR; TCRdb holds only in-frame clones, not every one. V and J calls and clone size follow that table, whereas D and trimming were derived from the DNA. The listing records around 63,000 clones. Findings and caveats of the study: The authors later linked a missense DCLRE1C variant to TCR beta V- and J-gene trimming. Whilst most TCR sequences proved rare, a subset of public TCRs occurred across many donors.

CDR3 length equals 12 residues. Losses at the gene ends were 5 bases for V and 6 bases for J; bases not matched to a gene: 2. The V gene's germline CDR1 is MNHEY and CDR2 SVGAGI. The material sequenced was PBMCs. The chain is built from TRBV6-5 and TRBJ1-1; 8 bases agree with TRBD1. The TCR originated in a woman in her 30s in good health and CMV-seronegative. The chain's CDR3 is CASSQQGAEAFF. The CDR3 DNA sequence: TGTGCCAGCAGTCAACAGGGGGCTGAAGCTTTCTTT.